One and the same sample provided the 2 T cell receptor beta chains below, sequenced in a study of blood T cells in healthy people across ages. Combining a sample-barcoded 5' primer with a J-beta primer mix, a second PCR ran for roughly 7 to 12 cycles. TCRdb independently ran MiXCR on the 5' RACE reads; one entry per CDR3 protein. Of roughly 800,000 distinct CDR3 sequences in the sample, roughly 25% were seen once. A further study also used this sample, focusing on T cells of mothers and their children.

What was sequenced was blood. Source of these receptors: a boy aged 5 to 17 in good health.

CDR3: CASSSPPEAFF. As DNA, the CDR3 is TGTGCCAGCAGTTCCCCCCCTGAAGCTTTCTTT. This chain uses TRBV28 with TRBJ1-1; no reliable D call. Per germline, CDR1 MDHEN and CDR2 SYDVKM. V lost 4 bases to trimming and J lost 6 bases, with 6 bases between them. The CDR3 totals 11 residues.

This clonotype was seen a few times. The J gene is TRBJ2-5, the V gene TRBV20-1; the D call may be TRBD1 or TRBD2 (6 bases each). The J call may be in error: the DNA end matches TRBJ2-7 better. This CDR3 is 13 amino acids long. The germline CDR1 and CDR2 sequences are DFQATT and SNEGSKA (reference sequence). The CDR3 reads CSARNREAYEQYF. The DNA of the CDR3 is TGCAGTGCTAGAAACAGGGAGGCTTACGAGCAGTACTTC.